A selection of T cell receptor beta chains follows, all from one sample in a study of T cell responses to AZD1222 COVID-19 vaccine. Sequenced by immunoSEQ multiplex PCR; TCRdb stores in-frame clones only, minus some. The sample includes around 190,000 clones, about 92% seen only once; the top ten take 1% to 1.5%. The sequencing here drew on peripheral blood, taken on day 0 of AZD1222 vaccination. The receptor source for this set is an adult in good health. Both conserved end residues are part of each CDR3. The order of the fields is J gene, CDR3 length, clone size, D gene, V gene, CDR3 protein, CDR3 DNA. The D gene is left open where the match is weak. The listing skips clone size in some rows; elsewhere it reads once, few, many or a size class.

J gene: TRBJ2-1; CDR3 length: 16; clone size: .; D gene: TRBD1; V gene: TRBV10-3; CDR3 protein: CAITETGKGSYNEQFF; CDR3 DNA: TGTGCCATCACAGAGACAGGGAAGGGCTCCTACAATGAGCAGTTCTTC
J gene: TRBJ1-1; CDR3 length: 17; clone size: .; D gene: .; V gene: TRBV28; CDR3 protein: CASSLGATSGADTEAFF; CDR3 DNA: TGTGCCAGCAGTTTAGGGGCTACGTCAGGGGCGGACACTGAAGCTTTCTTT
J gene: TRBJ1-2; CDR3 length: 13; clone size: .; D gene: .; V gene: TRBV18; CDR3 protein: CASSPADRQGYTF; CDR3 DNA: TGTGCCAGCTCACCGGCGGACAGACAAGGCTACACCTTC
J gene: TRBJ2-5; CDR3 length: 14; clone size: .; D gene: .; V gene: TRBV11-1; CDR3 protein: CASSWNGAQETQYF; CDR3 DNA: TGTGCCAGCAGCTGGAACGGGGCGCAAGAGACCCAGTACTTC
J gene: TRBJ1-6; CDR3 length: 15; clone size: .; D gene: .; V gene: TRBV10-2; CDR3 protein: CASRAAGTNNSPLHF; CDR3 DNA: TGCGCCAGCAGAGCAGCCGGGACTAATAATTCACCCCTCCACTTT
J gene: TRBJ2-7; CDR3 length: 15; clone size: once; D gene: .; V gene: TRBV4-2; CDR3 protein: CASSQDPGSSYEQYF; CDR3 DNA: TGTGCCAGCAGCCAAGATCCGGGGTCCAGCTACGAGCAGTACTTC
J gene: TRBJ2-3; CDR3 length: 16; clone size: .; D gene: .; V gene: TRBV28; CDR3 protein: CASSPYRSRSTDTQYF; CDR3 DNA: TGTGCCAGCAGCCCCTACAGGAGTCGAAGCACAGATACGCAGTATTTT
J gene: TRBJ2-3; CDR3 length: 13; clone size: .; D gene: .; V gene: TRBV7-3; CDR3 protein: CASSYYGKDTQYF; CDR3 DNA: TGTGCCAGCAGCTACTACGGGAAAGATACGCAGTATTTT
J gene: TRBJ2-7; CDR3 length: 14; clone size: .; D gene: .; V gene: TRBV5-4; CDR3 protein: CASSFGGGYYEQYF; CDR3 DNA: TGTGCCAGCAGCTTCGGAGGGGGCTACTACGAGCAGTACTTC
J gene: TRBJ2-2; CDR3 length: 15; clone size: .; D gene: .; V gene: TRBV2; CDR3 protein: CASSFRGENTGELFF; CDR3 DNA: TGTGCCAGCAGCTTTCGGGGAGAGAACACCGGGGAGCTGTTTTTT
J gene: TRBJ1-2; CDR3 length: 13; clone size: once; D gene: .; V gene: TRBV7-2; CDR3 protein: CASTLQGFYGYTF; CDR3 DNA: TGTGCCAGCACCCTACAGGGATTCTATGGCTACACCTTC
J gene: TRBJ1-4; CDR3 length: 14; clone size: .; D gene: TRBD1; V gene: TRBV5-1; CDR3 protein: CASSGQGKNEKLFF; CDR3 DNA: TGCGCCAGCAGCGGACAGGGAAAGAATGAAAAACTGTTTTTT
J gene: TRBJ2-2; CDR3 length: 15; clone size: .; D gene: .; V gene: TRBV18; CDR3 protein: CASSPTGTSTGELFF; CDR3 DNA: TGTGCCAGCTCACCGACCGGGACCTCGACCGGGGAGCTGTTTTTT
J gene: TRBJ2-7; CDR3 length: 17; clone size: .; D gene: .; V gene: TRBV5-6; CDR3 protein: CASSDPSGAARDYEQYF; CDR3 DNA: TGTGCCAGCAGCGACCCGTCCGGGGCGGCGAGAGACTACGAGCAGTACTTC
J gene: TRBJ2-7; CDR3 length: 14; clone size: .; D gene: .; V gene: TRBV5-6; CDR3 protein: CASSFGSPPYEQYF; CDR3 DNA: TGTGCCAGCAGCTTCGGATCTCCTCCCTACGAGCAGTACTTC
J gene: TRBJ1-4; CDR3 length: 14; clone size: .; D gene: .; V gene: TRBV6-2/TRBV6-3; CDR3 protein: CASSYTGTNEKLFF; CDR3 DNA: TGTGCCAGCAGTTACACAGGGACTAATGAAAAACTGTTTTTT
J gene: TRBJ2-1; CDR3 length: 14; clone size: .; D gene: TRBD1; V gene: TRBV6-5; CDR3 protein: CASSRDRVLDEQFF; CDR3 DNA: TGTGCCAGTTCACGGGACAGGGTTCTCGATGAGCAGTTCTTC
J gene: TRBJ2-7; CDR3 length: 16; clone size: .; D gene: TRBD1; V gene: TRBV14; CDR3 protein: CASSKGTGTGIYEQYF; CDR3 DNA: TGTGCCAGCAGCAAGGGGACCGGGACAGGGATCTACGAGCAGTACTTC
J gene: TRBJ2-3; CDR3 length: 16; clone size: .; D gene: .; V gene: TRBV5-4; CDR3 protein: CASSLWGREITDTQYF; CDR3 DNA: TGTGCCAGCAGCTTGTGGGGGCGGGAGATCACAGATACGCAGTATTTT
J gene: TRBJ1-5; CDR3 length: 13; clone size: .; D gene: TRBD1; V gene: TRBV2; CDR3 protein: CASNLDRSQPQHF; CDR3 DNA: TGTGCCAGCAACCTGGACAGGTCTCAGCCCCAGCATTTT
J gene: TRBJ1-4; CDR3 length: 17; clone size: .; D gene: TRBD1; V gene: TRBV19; CDR3 protein: CASSILGQGASNEKLFF; CDR3 DNA: TGTGCCAGTAGTATACTGGGACAGGGGGCAAGTAATGAAAAACTGTTTTTT
J gene: TRBJ2-7; CDR3 length: 12; clone size: .; D gene: .; V gene: TRBV6-5; CDR3 protein: CASSLRGHEQYF; CDR3 DNA: TGTGCCAGCAGTCTGAGGGGCCACGAGCAGTACTTC
J gene: TRBJ1-4; CDR3 length: 14; clone size: .; D gene: .; V gene: TRBV15; CDR3 protein: CATSRDRVAEKLFF; CDR3 DNA: TGTGCCACCAGCAGAGACAGGGTCGCGGAAAAACTGTTTTTT
J gene: TRBJ1-6; CDR3 length: 15; clone size: .; D gene: .; V gene: TRBV4-1; CDR3 protein: CASSQSGSGNSPLHF; CDR3 DNA: TGCGCCAGCAGCCAATCGGGCAGTGGTAATTCACCCCTCCACTTT
J gene: TRBJ2-7; CDR3 length: 14; clone size: .; D gene: .; V gene: TRBV6-2/TRBV6-3; CDR3 protein: CASSFLGSSYEQYF; CDR3 DNA: TGTGCCAGCAGTTTCCTGGGGAGCTCCTACGAGCAGTACTTC
J gene: TRBJ2-7; CDR3 length: 12; clone size: .; D gene: .; V gene: TRBV18; CDR3 protein: CASSPLGDEQYF; CDR3 DNA: TGTGCCAGCTCACCCCTAGGGGACGAGCAGTACTTC
J gene: TRBJ2-7; CDR3 length: 15; clone size: .; D gene: .; V gene: TRBV7-2; CDR3 protein: CASSHGQNTAYEQYF; CDR3 DNA: TGTGCCAGCAGCCACGGACAGAACACGGCCTACGAGCAGTACTTC
J gene: TRBJ1-4; CDR3 length: 14; clone size: .; D gene: TRBD1; V gene: TRBV29-1; CDR3 protein: CSAQPGQGNEKLFF; CDR3 DNA: TGCAGCGCCCAGCCGGGACAGGGGAATGAAAAACTGTTTTTT
J gene: TRBJ1-1; CDR3 length: 13; clone size: .; D gene: .; V gene: TRBV2; CDR3 protein: CASTLGAGREAFF; CDR3 DNA: TGTGCCAGCACCCTAGGGGCCGGCAGGGAAGCTTTCTTT
J gene: TRBJ1-1; CDR3 length: 16; clone size: .; D gene: .; V gene: TRBV5-6; CDR3 protein: CASSSRWGRGNTEAFF; CDR3 DNA: TGTGCCAGCAGCTCCCGTTGGGGCAGGGGGAACACTGAAGCTTTCTTT